These 20 T cell receptor beta chains were sequenced from one sample in a study of blood T cell repertoires in COVID-19. The method was immunoSEQ multiplex PCR; TCRdb's version includes in-frame clones alone and lacks a portion of them. This repertoire shows about 190,000 clones, roughly 81% found once; its top ten account for around 5%. Sequencing used peripheral blood. Source of these receptors: a woman of 80 years or more with acute or convalescent COVID-19.

CDR3 loop: CASSQEWQYPYGYTF. CDR3 nucleotide sequence: TGCGCCAGCAGCCAAGAATGGCAGTACCCCTATGGCTACACCTTC. The chain uses TRBV4-3 and TRBJ1-2; unclear D gene. V was clipped by 0 bases and J by 4 bases, with 12 bases between them. Germline V gives CDR1 LGHNA, CDR2 YSLEER. This CDR3 has 15 amino acids.

This chain joins TRBV4-3 and TRBJ2-2; no clear D gene. CDR1 is LGHNA, CDR2 YSLEER, per germline. The CDR3 runs to 14 residues. Trimming removed 4 bases from V and 0 bases from J, with 6 bases in between. The CDR3 spells CASSPTSNTGELFF. In nucleotides, the CDR3 is TGCGCCAGCAGCCCGACTTCGAACACCGGGGAGCTGTTTTTT.

This clone was seen a handful of times. The V and J genes are TRBV10-2 and TRBJ1-1; 7 bases map to TRBD1. CDR3 length equals 12 residues. From germline, CDR1 is WSHSY and CDR2 SAAADI. V was clipped by 3 bases and J by 7 bases; unmatched bases: 2. The CDR3 here is CASSDRGFEAFF. Here the CDR3 DNA reads TGCGCCAGCAGTGACAGGGGGTTTGAAGCTTTCTTT.

The CDR3 loop is CASSPAGGIRDTQYF. The CDR3 nucleotides are TGTGCCAGCAGCCCAGCGGGAGGGATTAGAGATACGCAGTATTTT. This chain links TRBV7-2 with TRBJ2-3; 10 nucleotides line up with TRBD2. V lost 5 bases to trimming and J lost 5 bases; unmatched junction nucleotides: 7. This CDR3 has 15 residues. CDR1 and CDR2 (germline): SGHTA, FQGNSA.

V and J are TRBV6-6 and TRBJ2-1, with D perhaps TRBD2 (5 bases). The CDR3 covers 15 residues. Trimming left V 6 bases short and J 1 base short, with 13 bases between. Germline V gene sequence: CDR1 MNHNY, CDR2 SVGAGI (reference sequence). The chain's CDR3 is CASRPLEQSYNEQFF. CDR3 DNA: TGTGCCAGCAGACCACTAGAACAATCCTACAATGAGCAGTTCTTC.

In this sample, this clone turned up once. The genes are TRBV7-2 and TRBJ1-3, with 7 positions matching TRBD1. CDR1 SGHTA and CDR2 FQGNSA come from the germline V gene. This CDR3 is built from 16 residues. V trimming: 5 bases; J trimming: 0 bases; junction bases outside the gene matches: 7. The CDR3 reads CASSLGQAASGNTIYF. The CDR3 DNA sequence: TGTGCCAGCAGCCTAGGACAGGCCGCCTCTGGAAACACCATATATTTT.

The count of this clone is one. The chain employs TRBV7-9 and TRBJ2-3, with unresolved D. V lost 2 bases and J 5 bases, leaving 11 bases between the germline ends. This CDR3 comprises 14 residues. Germline-derived CDR1 and CDR2 are SEHNR and FQNEAQ (reference sequence). In DNA, the CDR3 is TGTGCCAGCAGCTTAATGGCTGCAGGAGATACGCAGTATTTT. It is translated as CASSLMAAGDTQYF.

The chain has TRBV5-4 and TRBJ2-7, with 8 positions matching TRBD2. Trimming removed 4 bases from V and 2 bases from J; junction bases left unmatched: 2. CDR3 size: 13 residues. Germline CDR1 SGHNT, CDR2 YYREEE (reference sequence). In nucleotides, the CDR3 is TGTGCCAGCAGCCCCGGGGGGGCCTACGAGCAGTACTTC. Translating gives CASSPGGAYEQYF.

The chain uses TRBV19 and TRBJ1-2; D is possibly TRBD1 (5 bases). The CDR3 loop spans 13 amino acids. Germline assignment: CDR1 LNHDA and CDR2 SQIVND (reference sequence). V gave up 10 bases and J gave up 6 bases, with 18 bases separating them. CDR3: CAIVVSREHGYTF. The CDR3 coding sequence is TGTGCCATTGTAGTTAGCAGGGAACATGGCTACACCTTC.

The rearrangement links TRBV9 to TRBJ2-5, with 7 positions matching TRBD1. Per the germline V gene, CDR1 is SGDLS and CDR2 is YYNGEE. The CDR3 loop spans 14 amino acids. V lost 3 bases and J lost 5; bases outside the gene matches: 7. The CDR3 sequence: CASSEGQTGETQYF. The CDR3 DNA sequence: TGTGCCAGCAGCGAGGGACAGACCGGGGAGACCCAGTACTTC.

This clone was picked up a small number of times. J is TRBJ1-1 and V is TRBV7-2; TRBD1 aligns across 8 bases. The CDR3 covers 14 residues. Trimming at V came to 5 bases and at J to 4 bases, leaving 6 bases not matched to a gene. The germline V gene encodes CDR1 SGHTA and CDR2 FQGNSA. CDR3 region: CASSATTGGTEAFF. The CDR3 nucleotides read TGTGCCAGCAGCGCAACAACAGGGGGCACTGAAGCTTTCTTT.

The chain combines TRBV19 with TRBJ1-2; no clear D gene. Germline assignment: CDR1 LNHDA and CDR2 SQIVND (reference sequence). Trimming stripped 7 bases from V and 5 bases from J, with 20 bases between. The CDR3 is 15 amino acids. The CDR3 sequence is CASNPRRSEIYGYTF. CDR3 in DNA: TGTGCCAGTAACCCACGGCGGTCCGAGATTTATGGCTACACCTTC.

This rearrangement joins TRBV5-6 to TRBJ1-1; a weak D match, TRBD1 (6 bases). Deletions cut 3 bases from V and 10 bases from J, with 22 bases between. CDR1 SGHDT and CDR2 YYEEEE come from the germline V gene. The CDR3 has 15 amino acids. The CDR3 protein is CASSSATIWTAPAFF. In nucleotides, the CDR3 is TGTGCCAGCAGCTCGGCCACTATCTGGACAGCGCCAGCTTTCTTT.

The J gene is TRBJ2-2, the V gene TRBV5-4, with 10 bases matching TRBD1. CDR3 size: 15 residues. CDR1 is SGHNT and CDR2 is YYREEE in the germline V gene (reference sequence). The V and J ends lost 5 bases and 8 bases, in that order; junction bases with no gene match: 9. The CDR3 spells CASRPGQGRSGELFF. CDR3 in DNA: TGTGCCAGCAGGCCGGGACAGGGGCGTAGTGGGGAGCTGTTTTTT.

The V call is TRBV9, the J call TRBJ2-2; 9 bases fit TRBD2. J was trimmed by 2 bases and V by 4 bases; bases with no gene match: 0. This CDR3 contains 14 residues. The germline CDR1 and CDR2 sequences are SGDLS and YYNGEE. In DNA, the CDR3 is TGTGCCAGCAGCCTAGCGGGAAACACCGGGGAGCTGTTTTTT. It is translated as CASSLAGNTGELFF. The full variable domain, its missing parts supplied by reference TRBV9 and TRBJ2-2, is DSGVTQTPKHLITATGQRVTLRCSPRSGDLSVYWYQQSLDQGLQFLIQYYNGEERAKGNILERFSAQQFPDLHSELNLSSLELGDSALYFCASSLAGNTGELFFGEGSRLTVL.

V usage is TRBV20-1 and J usage is TRBJ2-5; no clear D gene. Germline V gene lookup returns CDR1 DFQATT and CDR2 SNEGSKA (reference sequence). V was cut by 3 bases and J by 5 bases, with 10 bases left in between. This CDR3 region has 12 residues. The CDR3 sequence: CSASSSEETQYF. CDR3 sequence (DNA): TGCAGTGCTAGTTCGAGCGAGGAGACCCAGTACTTC.

The chain couples TRBV7-6 to TRBJ2-7; 12 bases are a match to TRBD2. Germline V gene sequence: CDR1 SGHVS, CDR2 FNYEAQ. CDR3 length: 14 residues. The J segment lost 6 bases and the V segment lost 5 bases, leaving 5 bases of the junction unmatched. The CDR3 loop reads CASSMTSGSFEQYF. Written as DNA, the CDR3 is TGTGCCAGCAGCATGACTAGCGGGAGCTTCGAGCAGTACTTC.

The rearrangement uses TRBV29-1 and TRBJ1-1; D gene unclear. V was pared by 3 bases and J by 7 bases, with 6 bases between. The CDR3 covers 10 residues. Looked up from germline, CDR1 is SQVTM and CDR2 is ANQGSEA. The chain's CDR3 is CSVDRFEAFF. The CDR3 nucleotides read TGCAGCGTTGACAGGTTTGAAGCTTTCTTT.

The chain has TRBV7-9 and TRBJ2-7; D might be TRBD2 (5 bases). The CDR3 spans 12 residues. The ends were cut back, 4 bases at V and 4 bases at J, with 8 bases in the middle. Germline loops: CDR1 SEHNR, CDR2 FQNEAQ (reference sequence). The chain's CDR3 is CASSSTGYEQYF. CDR3 coding DNA: TGTGCCAGCAGCTCGACGGGGTACGAGCAGTACTTC. The whole variable domain, remainder taken from reference TRBV7-9 and TRBJ2-7, is DTGVSQNPRHKITKRGQNVTFRCDPISEHNRLYWYRQTLGQGPEFLTYFQNEAQLEKSRLLSDRFSAERPKGSFSTLEIQRTEQGDSAMYLCASSSTGYEQYFGPGTRLTVT.

This chain links TRBV18 with TRBJ2-7; 9 nucleotides agree with TRBD2. The trim removed 3 bases at V and 4 bases at J, leaving 4 bases unmatched. The CDR3 runs to 14 residues. Germline V gene data show CDR1 as KGHSH and CDR2 as LQKENI. Here the CDR3 DNA reads TGTGCCAGCTCACCTGTAGCGGGAGAGTACGAGCAGTACTTC. It is translated as CASSPVAGEYEQYF.